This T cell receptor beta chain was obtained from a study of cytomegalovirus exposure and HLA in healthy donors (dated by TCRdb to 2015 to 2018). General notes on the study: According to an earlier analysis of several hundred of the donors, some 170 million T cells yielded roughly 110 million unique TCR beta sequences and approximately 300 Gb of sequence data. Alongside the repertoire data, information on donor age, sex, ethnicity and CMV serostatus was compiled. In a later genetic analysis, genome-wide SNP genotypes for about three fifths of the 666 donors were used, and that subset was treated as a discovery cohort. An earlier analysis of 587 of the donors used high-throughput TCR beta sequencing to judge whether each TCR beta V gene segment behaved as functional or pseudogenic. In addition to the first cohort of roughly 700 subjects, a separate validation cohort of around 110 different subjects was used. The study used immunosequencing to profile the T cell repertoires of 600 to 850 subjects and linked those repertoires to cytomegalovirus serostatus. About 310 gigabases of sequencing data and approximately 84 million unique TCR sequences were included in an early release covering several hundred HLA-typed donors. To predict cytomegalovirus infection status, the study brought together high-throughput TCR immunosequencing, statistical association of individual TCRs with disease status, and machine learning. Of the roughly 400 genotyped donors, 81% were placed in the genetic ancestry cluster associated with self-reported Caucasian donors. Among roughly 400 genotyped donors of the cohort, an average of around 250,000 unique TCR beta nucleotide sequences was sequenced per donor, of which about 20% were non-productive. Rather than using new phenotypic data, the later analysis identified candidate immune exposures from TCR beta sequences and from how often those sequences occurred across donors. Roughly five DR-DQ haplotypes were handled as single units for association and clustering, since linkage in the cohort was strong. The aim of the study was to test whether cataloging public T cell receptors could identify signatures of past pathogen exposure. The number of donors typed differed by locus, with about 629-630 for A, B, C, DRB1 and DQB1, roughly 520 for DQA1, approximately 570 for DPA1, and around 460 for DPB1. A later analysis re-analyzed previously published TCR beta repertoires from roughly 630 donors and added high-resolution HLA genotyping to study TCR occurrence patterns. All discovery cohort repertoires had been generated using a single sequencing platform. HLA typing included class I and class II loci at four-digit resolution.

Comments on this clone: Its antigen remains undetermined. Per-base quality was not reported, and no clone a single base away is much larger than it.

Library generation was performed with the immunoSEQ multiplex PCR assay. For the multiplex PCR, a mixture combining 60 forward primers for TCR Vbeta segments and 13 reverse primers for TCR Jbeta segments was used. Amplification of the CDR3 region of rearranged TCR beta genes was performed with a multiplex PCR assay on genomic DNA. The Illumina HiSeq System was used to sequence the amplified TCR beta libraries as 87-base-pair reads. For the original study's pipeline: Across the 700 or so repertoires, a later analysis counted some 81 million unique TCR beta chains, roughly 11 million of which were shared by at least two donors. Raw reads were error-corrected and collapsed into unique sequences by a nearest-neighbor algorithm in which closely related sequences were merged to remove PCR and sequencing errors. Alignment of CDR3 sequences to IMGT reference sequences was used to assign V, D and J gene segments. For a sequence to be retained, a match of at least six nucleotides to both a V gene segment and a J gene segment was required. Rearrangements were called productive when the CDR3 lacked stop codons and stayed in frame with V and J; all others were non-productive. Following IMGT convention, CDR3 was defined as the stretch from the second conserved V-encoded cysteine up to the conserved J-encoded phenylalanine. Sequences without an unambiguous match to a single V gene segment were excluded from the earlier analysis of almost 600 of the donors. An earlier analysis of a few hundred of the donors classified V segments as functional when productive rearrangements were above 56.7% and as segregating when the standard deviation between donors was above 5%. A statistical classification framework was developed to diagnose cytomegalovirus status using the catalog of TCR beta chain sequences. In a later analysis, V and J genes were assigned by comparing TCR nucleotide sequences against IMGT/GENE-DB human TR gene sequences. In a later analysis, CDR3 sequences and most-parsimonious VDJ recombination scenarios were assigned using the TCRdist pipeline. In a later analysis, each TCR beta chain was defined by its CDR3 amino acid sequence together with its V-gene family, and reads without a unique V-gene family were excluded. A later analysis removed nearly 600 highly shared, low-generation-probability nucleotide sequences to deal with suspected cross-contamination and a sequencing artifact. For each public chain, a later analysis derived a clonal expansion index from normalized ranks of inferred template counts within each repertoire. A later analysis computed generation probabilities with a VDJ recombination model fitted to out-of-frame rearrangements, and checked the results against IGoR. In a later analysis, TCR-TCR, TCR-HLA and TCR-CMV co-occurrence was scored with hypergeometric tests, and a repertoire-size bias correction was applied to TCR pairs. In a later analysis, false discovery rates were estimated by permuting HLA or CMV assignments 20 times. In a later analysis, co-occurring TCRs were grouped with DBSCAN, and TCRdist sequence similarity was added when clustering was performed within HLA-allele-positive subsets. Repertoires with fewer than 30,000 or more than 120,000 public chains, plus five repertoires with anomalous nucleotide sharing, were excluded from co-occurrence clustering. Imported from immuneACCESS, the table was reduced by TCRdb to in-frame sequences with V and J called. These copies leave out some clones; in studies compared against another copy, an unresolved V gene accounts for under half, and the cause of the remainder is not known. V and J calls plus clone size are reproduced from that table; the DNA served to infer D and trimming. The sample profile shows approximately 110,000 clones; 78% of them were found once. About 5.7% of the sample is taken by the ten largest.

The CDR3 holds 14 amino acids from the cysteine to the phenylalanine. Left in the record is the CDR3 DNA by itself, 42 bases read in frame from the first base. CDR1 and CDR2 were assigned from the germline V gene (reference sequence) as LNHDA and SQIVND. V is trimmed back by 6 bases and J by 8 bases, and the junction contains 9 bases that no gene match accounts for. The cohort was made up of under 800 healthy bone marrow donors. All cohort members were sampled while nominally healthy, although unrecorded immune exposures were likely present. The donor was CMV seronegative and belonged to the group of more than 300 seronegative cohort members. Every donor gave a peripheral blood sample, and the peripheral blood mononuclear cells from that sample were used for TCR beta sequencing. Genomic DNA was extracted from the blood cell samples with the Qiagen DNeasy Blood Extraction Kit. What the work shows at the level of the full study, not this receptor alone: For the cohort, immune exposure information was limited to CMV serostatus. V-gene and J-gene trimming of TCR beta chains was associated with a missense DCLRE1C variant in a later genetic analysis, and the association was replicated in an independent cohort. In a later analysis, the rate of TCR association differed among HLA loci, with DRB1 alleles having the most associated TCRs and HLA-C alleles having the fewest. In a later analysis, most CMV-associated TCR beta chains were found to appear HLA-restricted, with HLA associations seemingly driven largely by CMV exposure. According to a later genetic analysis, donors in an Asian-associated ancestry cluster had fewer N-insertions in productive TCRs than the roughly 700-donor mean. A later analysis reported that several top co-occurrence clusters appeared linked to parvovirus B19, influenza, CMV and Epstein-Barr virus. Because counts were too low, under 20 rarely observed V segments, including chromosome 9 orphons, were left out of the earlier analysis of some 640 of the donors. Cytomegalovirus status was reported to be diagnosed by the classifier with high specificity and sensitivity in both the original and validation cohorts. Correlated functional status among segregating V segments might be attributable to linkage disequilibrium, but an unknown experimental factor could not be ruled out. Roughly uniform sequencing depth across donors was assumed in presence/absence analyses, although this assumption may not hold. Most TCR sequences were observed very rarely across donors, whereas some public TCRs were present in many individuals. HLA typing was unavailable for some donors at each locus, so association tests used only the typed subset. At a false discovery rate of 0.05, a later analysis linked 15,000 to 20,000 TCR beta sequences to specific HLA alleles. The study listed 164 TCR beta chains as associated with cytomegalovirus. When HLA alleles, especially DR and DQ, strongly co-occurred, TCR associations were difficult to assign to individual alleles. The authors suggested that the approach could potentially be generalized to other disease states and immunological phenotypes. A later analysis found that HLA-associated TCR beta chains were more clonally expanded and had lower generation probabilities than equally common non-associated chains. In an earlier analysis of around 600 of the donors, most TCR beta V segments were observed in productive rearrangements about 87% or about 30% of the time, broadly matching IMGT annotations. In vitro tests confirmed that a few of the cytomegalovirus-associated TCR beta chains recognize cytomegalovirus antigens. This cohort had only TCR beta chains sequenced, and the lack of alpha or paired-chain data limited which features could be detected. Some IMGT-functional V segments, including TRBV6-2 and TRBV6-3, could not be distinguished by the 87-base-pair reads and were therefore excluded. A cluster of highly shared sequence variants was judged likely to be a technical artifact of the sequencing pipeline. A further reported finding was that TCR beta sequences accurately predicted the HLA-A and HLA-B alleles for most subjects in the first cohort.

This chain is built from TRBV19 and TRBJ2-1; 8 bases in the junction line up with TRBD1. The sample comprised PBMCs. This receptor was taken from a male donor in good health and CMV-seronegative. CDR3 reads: CASRPRGPGYEQFF. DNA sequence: TGTGCCAGTAGACCCAGGGGGCCAGGCTATGAGCAGTTCTTC.